The source of this T cell receptor (delta chain) is a study of γδ T cells in repeated Plasmodium falciparum infection (dated by TCRdb to the early 2020s). Describing the broader study: The natural-infection arm enrolled Malian children exposed to intense seasonal malaria transmission and compared the Malian children with Australian children matched for age and gender. Samples were collected from controlled-infection subjects at baseline, immediately before selected infections, and 21 days after each infection. The gammadelta TCR repertoires from Mali were analysed in two ways: cross-sectionally during periods with no transmission, and longitudinally across episodes of acute febrile malaria. In the study, the shaping of the human gammadelta T cell repertoire by repeated Plasmodium falciparum infection was examined using natural infection in Mali and controlled human malaria infection. Four controlled human malaria infections were administered to five or six malaria-naive U.S. adults over 644 days by bites from P. falciparum NF54-infected Anopheles stephensi mosquitoes.

CDR1 TSWWSYY and CDR2 QGS were looked up in the germline V gene. From the cysteine up to the phenylalanine, the CDR3 has a length of 16 residues. Only the CDR3 DNA stays, 48 bases, in frame from base 1. Trimming costs V 2 bases and J 1 base, and their ends lie 14 bases apart. The library was generated by multiplex PCR. The sequencer listed for this sample is Illumina MiSeq. From each sorted gammadelta T cell sample, both TCR gamma (TRG) and TCR delta (TRD) chains were sequenced. The original pipeline was this. The repertoire analyses drew on clonotype tree plots, the accumulated frequency of the top 20 clonotypes, and diversity index (DI) and D75 metrics. With CATT, TCRdb called clones again from the public reads; duplicate DNA rows were later joined. The V and J calls and clone size are TCRdb's, not the authors'. A total of roughly 86,000 delta-chain clones appear in this sample, roughly 1.4% of them only once. The ten top clones hold 9% of the sample.

Regarding this clone: Its binding antigen is unknown. The protein recorded in TCRdb matches a much larger clone and deviates from this DNA's translation at residue 10, suggesting a read error; the protein here is obtained by translating the DNA.

General conclusions and limits of the study: The Malian cohort was drawn from a small rural village made up mostly of one ethnic group, which limits generalizability. A highly stable polyclonal repertoire over time and infection, with many inter-individual overlapping TCRgamma sequences, was shown by Vgamma9/Vdelta2+ TCR repertoires. Analysis of inter-individual variability in gammadelta T cell responses was limited by the small size of the controlled-infection cohort. Waves of new clonotype selection in Vdelta2-negative, largely Vdelta1+, gammadelta TCR repertoires appeared to be driven by repeated controlled infections. Vdelta2-negative gammadelta TCR repertoires from Malian children appeared more clonally expanded, less diverse and less shared than those of Australian children.

For bulk TCR repertoire analysis, Vgamma9/Vdelta2+ and Vdelta2-negative gammadelta T cell populations were flow-sorted out of peripheral blood mononuclear cells. Sample: gamma-delta T cells from blood. Recombination connected TRDV1 to TRDJ1; there is no confident call for the D gene. TCRdb records no J gene; here it was assigned by comparing the DNA to germline. The receptor was isolated from a pool of human donors (malaria-infected and uninfected, not separated). The nucleotide sequence is TGTGCTCTTGGGGAAATGCCCATCCTGTGCACCGATAAACTCATCTTT. This is translated as CALGEMPILCTDKLIF.